These 3 T cell receptor beta chains originate from one sample sequenced in a study of cytotoxic CD8 clonotypes in ibrutinib-treated CLL. Produced via immunoSEQ multiplex PCR; TCRdb's table is partial and in-frame only. Counted here are 130,000 or so clones, about four fifths occurring once; the ten biggest clones make up around 13%. The source was PBMCs, collected after 12 months of ibrutinib treatment. The receptors derive from a human donor with chronic lymphocytic leukemia.

The chain links TRBV30 to TRBJ2-7; D is unresolved. V lost 2 bases to trimming and J lost 2 bases, with 10 bases between them. The CDR3 covers 13 residues. Looked up from germline, CDR1 is GTSNPN and CDR2 is SVGIG (reference sequence). CDR3 protein: CAWSKNLAYEQYF. CDR3 DNA: TGTGCCTGGAGTAAGAACTTGGCCTACGAGCAGTACTTC.

The V call is TRBV7-3, the J call TRBJ2-1, with TRBD2 identical over 12 bases. CDR3 length: 16 amino acids. Germline trimming cut 5 bases from V and 3 bases from J; bases unmatched to any gene: 5. Looked up from germline, CDR1 is SGHTA and CDR2 is FQGTGA. This CDR3 is CASSHTSGRLYNEQFF. In DNA form, the CDR3 reads TGTGCCAGCAGCCATACTAGCGGGAGGCTCTACAATGAGCAGTTCTTC.

This rearrangement joins TRBV7-9 to TRBJ2-7; D uncertain. With 2 bases removed from V and 3 bases from J, the gap between germline ends came to 2 bases. CDR1 SEHNR and CDR2 FQNEAQ come from the germline V gene (reference sequence). The CDR3 spans 11 residues. The CDR3 here is CASSLIYEQYF. CDR3 nucleotide sequence: TGTGCCAGCAGCTTAATCTACGAGCAGTACTTC.